These 20 T cell receptor beta chains came from one sample sequenced in a study of regulatory T cells in long-lasting Graves disease. Through Arm-PCR of CDR3 regions and iRepertoire HTBI primers, TCR beta libraries were built. MiXCR, applied by TCRdb to the multiplex PCR reads, yields one record per CDR3 protein. The data contain roughly 500,000 distinct CDR3 sequences, roughly 12% of them seen just once; the ten biggest clones take up over 7.5%. Stated time point: newly diagnosed GD, antithyroid drugs for less than 3 months. Isolated PBMC RNA provided the starting material for the TCR library. These same records also appear under a second study, on T cells in Graves' hyperthyroidism and ophthalmopathy.

Here the sequenced sample was peripheral blood mononuclear cells (PBMCs), taken at new diagnosis, from a patient treated with antithyroid drugs. These TCRs come from a man aged 25-45 years with Graves disease.

In this sample, this clonotype turned up many times. V usage is TRBV5-1 and J usage is TRBJ2-3; 8 bases map to TRBD1. The CDR3 has 14 residues. J gave up 5 bases and V 3 bases, and 5 bases lay outside the gene matches. Germline-derived CDR1 and CDR2 are SGHRS and YFSETQ. The CDR3 here is CASSWQGAQDTQYF. DNA for the CDR3: TGCGCCAGCAGCTGGCAGGGGGCGCAAGATACGCAGTATTTT.

This clonotype was found many times. The chain is built from TRBV14 and TRBJ2-7, with a tentative D call TRBD1 (6 bases). CDR3 length: 16 amino acids. Germline values: CDR1 SGHDN, CDR2 FVKESK. V was pared by 2 bases and J by 5 bases, with 19 bases between. DNA of the CDR3: TGTGCCAGCAGCCAAATGGGAACAGGGATTGTTAACGAGCAGTACTTC. Translation: CASSQMGTGIVNEQYF.

In its sample, this clonotype was seen many times. CDR3 sequence: CASSGTGLTDYEQYF. CDR3 DNA: TGTGCCAGCAGTGGAACGGGACTGACGGATTACGAGCAGTACTTC. The chain couples TRBV12-3 or TRBV12-4 to TRBJ2-7, with D possibly TRBD2 on 6 matching bases. The CDR3 is 15 residues long. V lost 5 bases to trimming and J lost 4 bases, with 18 bases between them.

This clonotype was observed once. Germline is not matched at one junction end, which may reflect a read error. The V call is TRBV5-1, the J call TRBJ2-1, with D unresolved. The CDR3 is made up of 13 amino acids. Germline lookup yields CDR1 SGHRS and CDR2 YFSETQ. This CDR3 reads CASGLRWNNEQFF. DNA of the CDR3: TGCGCCAGCGGCTTGAGATGGAACAATGAGCAGTTCTTC.

This clonotype was picked up many times. The chain links TRBV18 to TRBJ2-7; D is unresolved. The CDR3 is 13 amino acids. V lost 6 bases and J 2 bases, leaving 11 bases between the germline ends. The V gene's germline CDR1 is KGHSH and CDR2 LQKENI. As DNA, the CDR3 is TGTGCCAGCTCCTTCACGGAACCCTACGAGCAGTACTTC. Protein: CASSFTEPYEQYF.

CDR3 DNA: TGTGCCAGTAGGTTGGCGGGGAGGGCATATCAGCCCCAGCATTTT. Its protein product is CASRLAGRAYQPQHF. This chain connects TRBV19 to TRBJ1-5; no definite D call. Trimming removed 6 bases from V and 5 bases from J, with 17 bases in between. The CDR3 consists of 15 residues. The germline V gene encodes CDR1 LNHDA and CDR2 SQIVND (reference sequence).

This clonotype was recorded many times. V usage is TRBV6-1 and J usage is TRBJ1-3; D is unresolved. The germline V and J ends were trimmed by 7 bases and 4 bases, with 11 bases remaining between them. CDR3 length equals 13 residues. Germline CDR1 is MNHNS and CDR2 is SASEGT. The CDR3 coding sequence is TGTGCCAGCATGAGGCTCGGGGGAAACACCATATATTTT. Its translation is CASMRLGGNTIYF.

The rearrangement uses TRBV5-5 and TRBJ2-5; D may be TRBD1 (5 bases). CDR3 length: 13 amino acids. V lost 4 bases, J lost 4 bases, and 11 bases lay in between. Per germline, CDR1 SGHKS and CDR2 YYEKEE (reference sequence). The CDR3 loop reads CASSGVQGETQYF. DNA of the CDR3: TGTGCCAGCAGCGGGGTGCAGGGAGAGACCCAGTACTTC.

This rearrangement joins TRBV3-1 to TRBJ2-7, with D tentatively TRBD1 or TRBD2 (5 bases each). CDR3 length: 15 amino acids. Trimming left V 5 bases short and J 2 bases short, with 16 bases between. Germline V gives CDR1 LGHDT, CDR2 YNNKEL (reference sequence). Here the CDR3 DNA reads TGTGCCAGCAGCTCCACCCGGGGCCCCGCCTACGAGCAGTACTTC. The encoded protein is CASSSTRGPAYEQYF.

Comments on this clonotype: It may be a read error: a sequence one base away is much more abundant. The chain has TRBV10-3 and TRBJ2-3; D is ambiguous. The CDR3 extends over 13 amino acids. Germline CDR1 ENHRY, CDR2 SYGVKD. The CDR3 DNA is TGTGCCACCAGTGGAAGTCCCACAGATACGCAGTATTTT. It codes for CATSGSPTDTQYF.

This clonotype has ten or more counts. The rearrangement links TRBV2 to TRBJ2-3; 16 bases align to TRBD2. This CDR3 region has 19 residues. V lost 10 bases and J lost 3; bases outside the gene matches: 16. CDR1 SNHLY and CDR2 FYNNEI come from the germline V gene. The CDR3 is CAIPREGTSGRASTDTQYF. CDR3 DNA sequence: TGTGCCATCCCCCGGGAAGGGACTAGCGGGAGGGCCTCAACAGATACGCAGTATTTT.

The J gene is TRBJ2-2, the V gene TRBV6-1; D is unclear. The germline V and J ends were trimmed by 5 bases and 2 bases, with 6 bases remaining between them. CDR3 size: 13 residues. From germline, CDR1 is MNHNS and CDR2 SASEGT. In DNA form, the CDR3 reads TGTGCCAGCAGTCAACTTAACACCGGGGAGCTGTTTTTT. This translates into CASSQLNTGELFF.

Many counts were recorded for this clonotype. The rearrangement uses TRBV6-5 and TRBJ2-7; D ambiguous. Trimming shortened V by 3 bases and J by 7 bases, and 7 bases separated the two germline ends. The CDR3 is 11 amino acids. Germline lookup yields CDR1 MNHEY and CDR2 SVGAGI. CDR3 bases: TGTGCCAGCAGTTATGGAGTTGAGCAGTACTTC. This translates into CASSYGVEQYF.

This clonotype was counted ten times or more. The V gene is TRBV10-2, the J gene TRBJ2-2, with 12 bases lining up with TRBD2. V shed 8 bases, J shed 6 bases, and the junction held 4 bases outside the gene matches. This CDR3 has 14 amino acids. Per germline, CDR1 WSHSY and CDR2 SAAADI. CDR3 sequence (DNA): TGCGCCAGCCTGACTAGCGGGAGACCCGGGGAGCTGTTTTTT. Translated: CASLTSGRPGELFF.

The sample holds one count of this clonotype. Likely a read error: the CDR3 ends without its conserved phenylalanine or tryptophan. Because the CDR3's place on the DNA is in doubt, the DNA is left out and the CDR3 is given as listed by TCRdb. V usage is TRBV6-2 or TRBV6-3 and J usage is TRBJ2-1; the D call TRBD2 from the table was never checked on the DNA. The germline gives CDR1 MNHEY, CDR2 SVGEGT. The length of the CDR3 is 14 amino acids, counting both ends. The CDR3 sequence: CASRTGTSPIQRFS.

The genes are TRBV9 and TRBJ2-1; 9 positions match TRBD2. Germline loops: CDR1 SGDLS, CDR2 YYNGEE. V was pared by 3 bases and J by 5 bases, with 6 bases of the junction left unmatched. This CDR3 contains 15 residues. CDR3 coding DNA: TGTGCCAGCAGCGAGCTAGCGGGACGTAACAATGAGCAGTTCTTC. Its protein is CASSELAGRNNEQFF. The variable domain in full, completed from reference TRBV9 and TRBJ2-1, reads DSGVTQTPKHLITATGQRVTLRCSPRSGDLSVYWYQQSLDQGLQFLIQYYNGEERAKGNILERFSAQQFPDLHSELNLSSLELGDSALYFCASSELAGRNNEQFFGPGTRLTVL.

Comments on this clonotype: A read error is possible here, since a much larger clone lies one base away. This CDR3 fails to terminate in the conserved phenylalanine or tryptophan, so it likely reflects a read error. The chain carries TRBV28 and TRBJ2-3, with D perhaps matching TRBD1 (5 bases). Germline CDR1 and CDR2: MDHEN and SYDVKM. This CDR3 has 12 residues. Between the trimmed V and J ends, which lost 7 bases and 4 bases, there was a span of 9 bases. As DNA, the CDR3 is TGTGCCAGCACACAGGATGCAGATACGCAGTATCTT. Protein: CASTQDADTQYL.

This clonotype was counted many times. This chain uses TRBV7-2 with TRBJ1-1; no clear D gene. The CDR3 has 14 amino acids. The germline V and J ends were trimmed by 1 base and 0 bases, with 6 bases remaining between them. CDR1 is SGHTA and CDR2 is FQGNSA in the germline V gene. The CDR3 spells CASSLEWLNTEAFF. DNA of the CDR3: TGTGCCAGCAGCTTAGAATGGCTGAACACTGAAGCTTTCTTT. The full variable domain, its missing parts supplied by reference TRBV7-2 and TRBJ1-1, is GAGVSQSPSNKVTEKGKDVELRCDPISGHTALYWYRQSLGQGLEFLIYFQGNSAPDKSGLPSDRFSAERTGGSVSTLTIQRTQQEDSAVYLCASSLEWLNTEAFFGQGTRLTVV.

Ten or more counts support this clonotype. The chain recombines TRBV20-1 with TRBJ2-1; maybe TRBD1 (6 bases). CDR3 length: 14 amino acids. The V end lost 3 bases, the J end lost 0 bases, and 9 bases lay between the germline ends. Germline-derived CDR1 and CDR2 are DFQATT and SNEGSKA (reference sequence). The CDR3 is CSASQGSSYNEQFF. CDR3 DNA sequence: TGCAGTGCTAGCCAGGGGAGCTCCTACAATGAGCAGTTCTTC.

As for this clonotype: This may arise from a read error, as a much more abundant clone is one base away. V and J are TRBV7-2 and TRBJ2-5; tentative D call: TRBD2 (5 bases). This CDR3 comprises 15 residues. Germline V CDR1 and CDR2: SGHTA, FQGNSA. The V and J ends lost 1 base and 3 bases respectively, with 12 bases between them. The DNA for the CDR3 is TGTGCCAGCAGCTTAGTGGCTTTCGGGAAAGAGACCCAGTACTTC. This translates into CASSLVAFGKETQYF.